This T cell receptor beta chain was profiled in a study of blood T cell repertoires in COVID-19. This table comes from immunoSEQ multiplex PCR, and its TCRdb copy is limited to in-frame clones, with some not included. The profile shows a few hundred thousand clones, about 90% of them singletons. This CDR3 has 13 amino acids. Germline V gene lookup returns CDR1 MNHEY and CDR2 SVGAGI. V dropped 0 bases and J dropped 4 bases, with 6 bases sitting between them. The sequence derives from a woman in her 30s who had recovered from COVID-19. This chain joins TRBV6-5 and TRBJ1-1, with D unclear. Material: PBMCs or T cells enriched from blood (not recorded which). The CDR3 sequence: CASSYSDFTEAFF. In DNA, the CDR3 is TGTGCCAGCAGTTACTCAGACTTCACTGAAGCTTTCTTT.